This TCR beta chain comes out of a study of shared clonotypes between healthy human individuals. Profiling relied on immunoSEQ multiplex PCR, and the TCRdb table lists in-frame clones only, not all of them. The sample has about 500,000 clones, roughly three quarters seen once. Source material: PBMCs. The receptor comes from a woman aged 40-49 years in good health. Some clones in this sample may be carry-over from other donors' samples.

In DNA form, the CDR3 reads TGTGCCAGCAGTGGGGGACCGCAGGACTATGGCTACACCTTC. Amino acid sequence: CASSGGPQDYGYTF. The V and J genes are TRBV28 and TRBJ1-2; TRBD1 might be the D (5 bases). CDR1 is MDHEN, CDR2 SYDVKM, per germline. The CDR3 extends over 14 amino acids. V lost 5 bases, J lost 3 bases, and 13 bases lay in between.